The sequence of this T cell receptor (beta chain) was determined in a study of PD-1 blockade in classical Hodgkin lymphoma. The count of this clone is one. Each patient's relapse followed autologous stem cell transplantation, and brentuximab vedotin exposure varied. Thawed PBMCs were subjected to magnetic negative selection, which yielded isolated CD8+ T cells. This table comes from immunoSEQ multiplex PCR, and its TCRdb copy is limited to in-frame clones, with some not included. The sample has about 29,000 clones; about 91% are singletons. Germline V CDR1 and CDR2: SEHNR, FQNEAQ (reference sequence). This CDR3 has 11 amino acids. V lost 11 bases and J lost 0, with 8 bases in between.

This clonotype originated in a human donor with classical Hodgkin lymphoma. The chain recombines TRBV7-9 with TRBJ2-7; D unclear. The source material was CD8+ T cells from blood, sampled at baseline. The CDR3 coding sequence is TGTGCCTCGCGTAGCTCCTACGAGCAGTACTTC. The encoded protein is CASRSSYEQYF.